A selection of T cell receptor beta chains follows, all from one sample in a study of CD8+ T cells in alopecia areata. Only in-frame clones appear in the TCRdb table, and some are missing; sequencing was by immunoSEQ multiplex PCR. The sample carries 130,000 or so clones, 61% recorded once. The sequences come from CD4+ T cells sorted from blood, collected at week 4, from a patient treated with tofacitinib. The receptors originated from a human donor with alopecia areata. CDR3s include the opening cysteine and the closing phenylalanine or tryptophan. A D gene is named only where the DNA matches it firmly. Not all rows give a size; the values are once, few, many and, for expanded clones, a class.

TGTGCCAGCAGCGTATCGGGGAAATCCTACGAGCAGTACTTC CASSVSGKSYEQYF TRBJ2-7 NA NA TRBV9
TGCAGCGTTCGCGAGGGGCAGCAGCCCCAGCATTTT CSVREGQQPQHF TRBJ1-5 NA few TRBV29-1
TGTGCCTGGACCCCGGGACAGGGATCGCGCTTCTACGAGCAGTACTTC CAWTPGQGSRFYEQYF TRBJ2-7 TRBD1 NA TRBV30
TGTGCCTGGAGTAAGCACAGGGGAGGAAACTATGGCTACACCTTC CAWSKHRGGNYGYTF TRBJ1-2 TRBD1 NA TRBV30
TGTGCCAGCGGGGGGCCAGGGGGCAATCAGCCCCAGCATTTT CASGGPGGNQPQHF TRBJ1-5 NA NA TRBV2
TGTGCCAGCAGCTCGGAGACCCAGTACTTC CASSSETQYF TRBJ2-5 NA NA TRBV5-8
TGTGCCAGCAGTGATGACGCCACAGATACGCAGTATTTT CASSDDATDTQYF TRBJ2-3 NA NA TRBV2
TGCGCCAGCAGCCAACCAAGACAGGGGGCGCGAAACATTCAGTACTTC CASSQPRQGARNIQYF TRBJ2-4 TRBD1 NA TRBV4-1
TGTGCCAGCACCTTTAGTCCAGCCTCTGGAAACACCATATATTTT CASTFSPASGNTIYF TRBJ1-3 NA few TRBV28
TGTGCCAGCAGTGAACTCGGCGGGGACAGCACAGATACGCAGTATTTT CASSELGGDSTDTQYF TRBJ2-3 NA few TRBV2
TGCGCCAGCAGCCAGCCCACTAGCGGCAATGAGCAGTTCTTC CASSQPTSGNEQFF TRBJ2-1 TRBD2 NA TRBV4-1
TGTGCCAGCAGCGTGCGGGACAGCTTCTATGGCTACACCTTC CASSVRDSFYGYTF TRBJ1-2 TRBD1 NA TRBV5-6
TGCAGCGCCCGGGACGGGGGTTATAATTCACCCCTCCACTTT CSARDGGYNSPLHF TRBJ1-6 NA NA TRBV29-1
TGTGCCAGCAGTGTCACAGGGGATTCACCCCTCCACTTT CASSVTGDSPLHF TRBJ1-6 TRBD1 few TRBV2
TGTGCCAGCAGCGATGCCGTCAGGGACGCGCAGTATTTT CASSDAVRDAQYF TRBJ2-3 NA NA TRBV9
TGTGCCAGCAGTTCTACGTGGACAGGGGATAGCGAGCAGTACTTC CASSSTWTGDSEQYF TRBJ2-7 TRBD1 many TRBV6-5
TGTGCCAGCAGTGAAGCGCTCGGATACGACGAGCAGTACTTC CASSEALGYDEQYF TRBJ2-7 NA NA TRBV2
TGTGCCAGCAGCCCCGACGGGCTGGGGGGCTTCTACGAGCAGTACTTC CASSPDGLGGFYEQYF TRBJ2-7 NA many TRBV5-6
TGTGCCAGCAGCTTAGGAAGACTAGCGGGAGCAGATACGCAGTATTTT CASSLGRLAGADTQYF TRBJ2-3 TRBD2 once TRBV7-3
TGTGCCAGCAGGGCAGAACAAGAGACCCAGTACTTC CASRAEQETQYF TRBJ2-5 NA NA TRBV6-5
TGTGCCAGCAGCGTAGCTACTTCGCGGGGGACAGATACGCAGTATTTT CASSVATSRGTDTQYF TRBJ2-3 TRBD2 once TRBV9
TGTGCCAGCAGCCCCGCGGATGAAAAACTGTTTTTT CASSPADEKLFF TRBJ1-4 NA once TRBV6-6
TGTGCCAGCAGTTACTCGGGACCGACAGATACGCAGTATTTT CASSYSGPTDTQYF TRBJ2-3 NA NA TRBV6-5
TGCGCCAGCAGCCAGACCTCCGGGACCGCGAACTATGGCTACACCTTC CASSQTSGTANYGYTF TRBJ1-2 NA NA TRBV4-1
TGTGCCTGGCTGGGACTAGCGGGTCTCGCGAACACCGGGGAGCTGTTTTTT CAWLGLAGLANTGELFF TRBJ2-2 TRBD2 NA TRBV30
TGTGCCACCTGGGCGAGCGGGGGCTACGAGCAGTACTTC CATWASGGYEQYF TRBJ2-7 TRBD2 NA TRBV6-6
TGTGCCAGCAGCTTCGGGGGGACTGAAGCTTTCTTT CASSFGGTEAFF TRBJ1-1 NA NA TRBV5-6
TGTGCCAGCAGCTGGGACAGGGACGGTTCACCCCTCCACTTT CASSWDRDGSPLHF TRBJ1-6 TRBD1 NA TRBV6-6
TGTGCCAGCAGTGATAGCGGGAGGGATAATGAGCAGTTCTTC CASSDSGRDNEQFF TRBJ2-1 TRBD2 few TRBV6-1
TGCGCCAGCAGCCAAGATGCGGCAGATACGCAGTATTTT CASSQDAADTQYF TRBJ2-3 NA few TRBV4-3
TGTGCCAGCAGTACGCTACCTGGGGGGAACTATGGCTACACCTTC CASSTLPGGNYGYTF TRBJ1-2 NA NA TRBV6-6
TGTGCCTGGAGTGTACCCTGGACAGGACAGAACACCGGGGAGCTGTTTTTT CAWSVPWTGQNTGELFF TRBJ2-2 TRBD1 few TRBV30
TGTGCCAGCAGTTACGGAGGACAGGCCAATGAAGCTTTCTTT CASSYGGQANEAFF TRBJ1-1 TRBD1 NA TRBV6-5
TGTGCCAGCAGCGCCCGGACTAGTGGAGAGACCCAGTACTTC CASSARTSGETQYF TRBJ2-5 TRBD2 NA TRBV7-9
TGTGCCAGCAGTCGGACAGTCCCTGGAAACACCATATATTTT CASSRTVPGNTIYF TRBJ1-3 NA NA TRBV27
TGTGCCTGGAGTGTACTGGGCGGGAGGGCTCCCGGGGAGCTGTTTTTT CAWSVLGGRAPGELFF TRBJ2-2 TRBD2 NA TRBV30
TGTGCCAGCAGCTCGTTGACAGGGTACGAGACCCAGTACTTC CASSSLTGYETQYF TRBJ2-5 TRBD1 few TRBV7-2
TGCAGCGTTGTGGAGCGGAGATCCTACGAGCAGTACTTC CSVVERRSYEQYF TRBJ2-7 NA NA TRBV29-1
TGTGCCAGCAGCTCCGGGACAGCGAGAAATCAGCCCCAGCATTTT CASSSGTARNQPQHF TRBJ1-5 TRBD1 few TRBV7-2
TGTGCCAGCAGTCCTCGACAGGGGGCGGGTGAGACCCAGTACTTC CASSPRQGAGETQYF TRBJ2-5 TRBD1 NA TRBV27
TGTGCCAGCAGCTTAGTAGGTAGCGGGAGTTACGAGCAGTACTTC CASSLVGSGSYEQYF TRBJ2-7 TRBD2 NA TRBV7-9
TGTGCCAGCAGTTACGCCCTAGCCTACGAGCAGTACTTC CASSYALAYEQYF TRBJ2-7 NA NA TRBV6-5
TGCAGCGTTGGGAAGACTAGCGGGGAGACCCAGTACTTC CSVGKTSGETQYF TRBJ2-5 TRBD2 NA TRBV29-1
TGTGCCTGGAGGGTAAAGGGAGGTCTAAGCTACACCTTC CAWRVKGGLSYTF TRBJ1-2 NA once TRBV30
TGTGCCTGGCAACCCCCGAAGGCGGGAGGCGGTGATACGCAGTATTTT CAWQPPKAGGGDTQYF TRBJ2-3 TRBD2 NA TRBV30
TGCGCCAGCAGCTTGGGCCCCCTAGCTCCTACGGATGAGCAGTTCTTC CASSLGPLAPTDEQFF TRBJ2-1 NA NA TRBV5-1
TGTGCCAGCAGTCCGCGGACCCTCGGGGGCTACACCTTC CASSPRTLGGYTF TRBJ1-2 NA NA TRBV27
TGTGCCTCGAACCGGGACAGGGTCTTTGGCTACACCTTC CASNRDRVFGYTF TRBJ1-2 TRBD1 NA TRBV30
TGTGCCAGCAGCTTAGCGGGACTAAGCACAGATACGCAGTATTTT CASSLAGLSTDTQYF TRBJ2-3 TRBD2 NA TRBV7-3